Presented here are 17 T cell receptor beta chains from one specimen sequenced in a study of cytomegalovirus exposure and HLA in healthy donors (dated by TCRdb to 2015 to 2018). Receptor amplification or capture employed the immunoSEQ multiplex PCR assay. TCRdb carries this immuneACCESS record with in-frame sequences only. Its versions omit some clonotypes, under half of them owing to an unresolved V gene in the studies checked, with the rest unexplained. The sample has hundreds of thousands of clones on record, about nine tenths of them singletons. The ten biggest clones cover about 0.8% of the sample. The sequenced sample consisted of PBMCs. These receptors originate from a woman aged 18-29 years in good health and CMV-seronegative.

The chain combines TRBV29-1 with TRBJ1-2, with D tentatively TRBD1 (5 bases). CDR3 length: 12 amino acids. Germline V gene lookup returns CDR1 SQVTM and CDR2 ANQGSEA. V lost 4 bases and J lost 6, with 12 bases in between. CDR3 DNA: TGCAGCGTTGGCGGGGGGACCCATGGCTACACCTTC. It is translated as CSVGGGTHGYTF.

The chain couples TRBV21-1 to TRBJ1-2; the table assigns TRBD1, which was not confirmed against the DNA. TRBV21-1 is listed as a pseudogene. This CDR3 contains 11 residues. CDR3 residues: CAYRVCYGYTF. The CDR3 DNA reads as TGTGCCTACAGGGTTTGCTATGGCTACACCTTC.

A single count supports this clone. The chain links TRBV13 to TRBJ2-4, with TRBD1 matching over 7 bases. Germline V gene sequence: CDR1 PRHDT, CDR2 FYEKMQ (reference sequence). V dropped 5 bases and J dropped 4; count of bases not matched to a gene: 8. This CDR3 region has 15 residues. The CDR3 spells CASSPPGQKKNIQYF. CDR3 bases: TGTGCCAGCAGCCCGCCGGGACAGAAGAAAAACATTCAGTACTTC.

This clone was detected once. The rearrangement uses TRBV27 and TRBJ2-6; no clear D. The length of the CDR3 is 15 residues. V lost 6 bases to trimming and J lost 1 base, with 10 bases between them. CDR1 and CDR2 from the germline V gene are MNHEY and SMNVEV (reference sequence). CDR3 sequence reads: CASRRMQSGANVLTF. For the CDR3, the DNA is TGTGCCAGCAGACGCATGCAGTCTGGGGCCAACGTCCTGACTTTC.

This sequence joins TRBV9 and TRBJ2-2; 7 nucleotides agree with TRBD2. The CDR3 runs 17 residues. The germline V gene encodes CDR1 SGDLS and CDR2 YYNGEE. V dropped 3 bases and J dropped 5; count of bases not matched to a gene: 13. CDR3 DNA sequence: TGTGCCAGCAGCGAGAGCCCGGGGACTACCCCGACCGGGGAGCTGTTTTTT. Translated: CASSESPGTTPTGELFF.

This clone was picked up one time. The genes are TRBV18 and TRBJ1-5; no definite D call. V was shortened by 3 bases and J by 0 bases, with 6 bases between the two germline ends. The V gene's germline CDR1 is KGHSH and CDR2 LQKENI. The CDR3 spans 14 residues. This chain's CDR3 is CASSPAASNQPQHF. CDR3 DNA: TGTGCCAGCTCACCGGCGGCTAGCAATCAGCCCCAGCATTTT.

The chain has TRBV6-1 and TRBJ1-2; TRBD1 might be the D (5 bases). The CDR3 consists of 12 residues. Germline CDR1 reads MNHNS; CDR2 reads SASEGT. Trimming left V 6 bases short and J 10 bases short, with 15 bases between. The CDR3 DNA is TGTGCCAGCAGCGGTGGCCGGGGGTCCTACACCTTC. Translating it yields CASSGGRGSYTF.

The chain is built from TRBV4-1 and TRBJ2-2, with TRBD1 matching 8 bases. Germline lookup yields CDR1 MGHRA and CDR2 YSYEKL. Germline trimming cut 4 bases from V and 4 bases from J; bases unmatched to any gene: 11. The length of the CDR3 is 17 residues. CDR3 protein: CASSRRLGQDPTGELFF. For the CDR3, the DNA is TGCGCCAGCAGCCGGCGTTTGGGACAGGATCCCACCGGGGAGCTGTTTTTT.

The chain joins TRBV13 to TRBJ1-3; D may be TRBD1 (5 bases). Between the trimmed V and J ends, which lost 5 bases and 0 bases, there was a span of 14 bases. The germline V gene has CDR1 PRHDT and CDR2 FYEKMQ (reference sequence). This CDR3 has 16 amino acids. CDR3 coding DNA: TGTGCCAGCAGCCCTCGTCGACAGCCCTCTGGAAACACCATATATTTT. Translating it yields CASSPRRQPSGNTIYF.

As regards this clone: Because the CDR3's place on the DNA is in doubt, the DNA is left out and the CDR3 is given as listed by TCRdb. This sequence joins TRBV27 and TRBJ1-2. CDR1 is MNHEY, CDR2 SMNVEV, per germline (reference sequence). Including both end residues, the CDR3 is 13 amino acids long. CDR3 in amino acids: CASSSSGAGGYTF.

Comment on this clone: Other DNA sequences in this specimen translate into the identical CDR3. This chain links TRBV30 with TRBJ2-7; the match to TRBD2 covers 11 bases. Germline V gene lookup returns CDR1 GTSNPN and CDR2 SVGIG (reference sequence). The CDR3 has 13 residues. J gave up 7 bases and V 3 bases, and 5 bases lay outside the gene matches. This CDR3 reads CAWSGGTSGEQYF. CDR3 sequence (DNA): TGTGCCTGGAGCGGGGGGACTAGCGGAGAGCAGTACTTC.

The genes are TRBV27 and TRBJ2-5, with 11 bases lining up with TRBD2. The germline CDR1 and CDR2 sequences are MNHEY and SMNVEV (reference sequence). Trimming at V came to 8 bases and at J to 1 base, leaving 9 bases not matched to a gene. The CDR3 consists of 16 residues. CDR3 protein: CASGPRTSGSQETQYF. The CDR3 DNA is TGTGCCAGCGGTCCTCGGACTAGCGGGTCCCAAGAGACCCAGTACTTC.

V is TRBV7-8 and J is TRBJ2-6; 8 bases align to TRBD1. V lost 7 bases, J lost 0 bases, and 8 bases stayed unmatched. Looked up from germline, CDR1 is SGHVS and CDR2 is FQNEAQ. The CDR3 length is 17 residues. CDR3 region: CASIKAGGVSGANVLTF. In DNA form, the CDR3 reads TGTGCCAGCATCAAGGCAGGGGGCGTCTCTGGGGCCAACGTCCTGACTTTC.

The rearrangement uses TRBV18 and TRBJ2-1; a weak D match, TRBD2 (5 bases). Germline loops: CDR1 KGHSH, CDR2 LQKENI. This CDR3 comprises 13 residues. V was shortened by 3 bases and J by 7 bases, with 10 bases between the two germline ends. CDR3 region: CASSPQSGNEQFF. In DNA form, the CDR3 reads TGTGCCAGCTCACCCCAATCGGGGAATGAGCAGTTCTTC.

The chain employs TRBV28 and TRBJ1-6; tentatively, D is TRBD1 (6 bases). Germline V gene sequence: CDR1 MDHEN, CDR2 SYDVKM. There are 17 residues in the CDR3. V lost 4 bases and J 7 bases, leaving 20 bases between the germline ends. The CDR3 nucleotides are TGTGCCAGCAGTTCCCCGCCCGTAGGGGGATCCAATTCACCCCTCCACTTT. Its protein is CASSSPPVGGSNSPLHF.

V is TRBV11-2 and J is TRBJ2-3; D gene ambiguous. The CDR3 runs to 12 residues. Germline V lookup: CDR1 SGHAT, CDR2 FQNNGV. Between the trimmed V and J ends, which lost 11 bases and 2 bases, there was a span of 11 bases. The CDR3 protein is CASQISTDTQYF. The CDR3 bases are TGTGCCTCTCAGATCTCCACAGATACGCAGTATTTT.

The chain recombines TRBV30 with TRBJ1-1; possible D gene TRBD1, 5 bases. The CDR3 spans 11 residues. Germline assignment: CDR1 GTSNPN and CDR2 SVGIG (reference sequence). The V gene lost 3 bases and the J gene lost 6 bases, with 8 bases spanning the gap. CDR3 nucleotides: TGTGCCTGGAGCTGGGGGGCTGAAGCTTTCTTT. It specifies CAWSWGAEAFF.